This T cell receptor (beta chain) was obtained from a study of T cells in Graves' hyperthyroidism and ophthalmopathy. Points from the study as a whole: Ophthalmopathy and stable hyperthyroidism were told apart by a 13 V-J model. Model-based prediction identified ophthalmopathy a median around 6.5 months prior to its onset.

This clonotype was observed many times. Its antigen is still unknown. CDR3 length: 14 amino acids. The V end was cut by 4 bases, the J end by 6 bases, with 12 bases between. Germline lookup yields CDR1 MNHEY and CDR2 SVGEGT. RNA transcripts provided the source from which TCR beta CDR3 regions were amplified. Initially, a first-round RT-PCR of the TCR CDR3 employed the HTBI primer set. TCRdb independently ran MiXCR on the multiplex PCR reads; one entry per CDR3 protein. The data hold about 290,000 distinct CDR3 sequences, with 13% observed a single time. Exclusion of patients followed from uncontrolled infection, other autoimmune disease, pregnancy or lactation. Progressors' blood was drawn at hyperthyroidism diagnosis, before ophthalmopathy symptoms.

The receptor was isolated from a woman aged 25 to 39 with Graves' hyperthyroidism that later progressed to Graves' ophthalmopathy. The J gene is TRBJ1-4, the V gene TRBV6-2 or TRBV6-3; no reliable D call. The specimen was blood. CDR3 coding DNA: TGTGCCAGCAGTTCGATGAAGGACTATGAAAAACTGTTTTTT. It yields the protein CASSSMKDYEKLFF.